A single sample gave rise to the 18 T cell receptor beta chains below, sequenced in a study of cytomegalovirus exposure and HLA in healthy donors (dated by TCRdb to 2015 to 2018). To prepare the library, the immunoSEQ multiplex PCR assay was applied. For the multiplex PCR, a mixture combining 60 forward primers for TCR Vbeta segments and 13 reverse primers for TCR Jbeta segments was used. The table comes from immuneACCESS by way of TCRdb, which keeps in-frame sequences with V and J called. Part of the clones is missing from these tables; in studies checked, under half for an unresolved V gene and the rest for unknown reasons. The sample has approximately 110,000 clones on record, around 72% of them singletons. The ten top clones hold roughly 2.1% of the sample. The sequenced sample consisted of PBMCs. The receptor set was obtained from a man aged 25 to 40 in good health and CMV-seronegative.

V usage is TRBV7-9 and J usage is TRBJ2-1; 11 nucleotides agree with TRBD1. The germline V gene encodes CDR1 SEHNR and CDR2 FQNEAQ (reference sequence). After removal of 4 bases from V and 0 bases from J, the junction contained 2 bases not matched to a gene. The CDR3 is 16 residues long. CDR3 in amino acids: CASSSGQGASYNEQFF. The CDR3 DNA follows: TGTGCCAGCAGCTCAGGACAGGGGGCCTCCTACAATGAGCAGTTCTTC.

The rearrangement uses TRBV19 and TRBJ2-7; 11 positions agree with TRBD1. Germline CDR1 LNHDA, CDR2 SQIVND (reference sequence). This CDR3 contains 15 residues. Losses at the gene ends were 3 bases for V and 6 bases for J; bases not matched to a gene: 7. The CDR3 loop reads CASSIIGQGALEQYF. The CDR3, as DNA: TGTGCCAGTAGTATCATTGGACAGGGGGCCCTCGAGCAGTACTTC.

The V and J genes are TRBV29-1 and TRBJ2-1, with 7 positions matching TRBD2. From germline, CDR1 is SQVTM and CDR2 ANQGSEA. V was pared by 4 bases and J by 2 bases, with 5 bases of the junction left unmatched. CDR3 length: 14 amino acids. The CDR3 bases are TGCAGCGTTGGGGGTGGGGGGGCCTACAATGAGCAGTTCTTC. As protein: CSVGGGGAYNEQFF.

J is TRBJ2-3 and V is TRBV7-2; D is possibly TRBD2 (6 bases). The germline CDR1 and CDR2 sequences are SGHTA and FQGNSA. CDR3 length: 16 residues. With 1 base removed from V and 6 bases from J, the gap between germline ends came to 17 bases. Here the CDR3 reads CASSLVAAGPGDTQYF. The CDR3 coding sequence is TGTGCCAGCAGCTTAGTAGCGGCGGGCCCTGGGGATACGCAGTATTTT.

The CDR3 DNA reads as TGTGCCAGCAGTTACGACCAGGGGAGAGGCACTGAAGCTTTCTTT. Its translation: CASSYDQGRGTEAFF. The genes are TRBV6-5 and TRBJ1-1; the D gene is possibly TRBD1 (6 bases). Germline loops: CDR1 MNHEY, CDR2 SVGAGI. V lost 2 bases to trimming and J lost 4 bases, with 14 bases between them. The CDR3 has 15 residues.

V usage is TRBV6-1 and J usage is TRBJ1-1; D gene ambiguous. V was cut by 2 bases and J by 1 base, with 8 bases left in between. The CDR3 extends over 14 amino acids. Per germline, CDR1 MNHNS and CDR2 SASEGT. CDR3: CASSETSGNTEAFF. The CDR3 DNA is TGTGCCAGCAGTGAAACCTCAGGGAACACTGAAGCTTTCTTT.

This chain connects TRBV5-1 to TRBJ2-3; the match to TRBD2 covers 8 bases. This CDR3 is built from 14 residues. CDR1 and CDR2 (germline): SGHRS, YFSETQ. V shed 4 bases, J shed 4 bases, and the junction held 5 bases outside the gene matches. CDR3 sequence: CASSAGRVPDTQYF. CDR3 DNA: TGCGCCAGCAGCGCCGGGAGGGTCCCAGATACGCAGTATTTT.

The chain employs TRBV28 and TRBJ2-7, with D uncertain. Germline values: CDR1 MDHEN, CDR2 SYDVKM. Trimming stripped 2 bases from V and 4 bases from J, with 3 bases between. CDR3 length: 11 amino acids. DNA of the CDR3: TGTGCCAGCAGTTTAGAGTACGAGCAGTACTTC. Translating gives CASSLEYEQYF.

This rearrangement joins TRBV27 to TRBJ2-7, with 8 bases lining up with TRBD2. Germline CDR1 and CDR2: MNHEY and SMNVEV (reference sequence). J lost 6 bases, V lost 6 bases, and 10 bases had no gene match. The CDR3 runs to 14 residues. In nucleotides, the CDR3 is TGTGCCAGCAGCTCGGGACTAGGTTTGGTCGAGCAGTACTTC. Its protein product is CASSSGLGLVEQYF.

The table lists this clone with a few counts. This chain links TRBV29-1 with TRBJ1-1; D possibly corresponds to TRBD1 (5 bases). The V and J ends lost 7 bases and 9 bases respectively, with 21 bases between them. The CDR3 spans 13 residues. Germline lookup yields CDR1 SQVTM and CDR2 ANQGSEA. DNA for the CDR3: TGCAGCGCTAAGACAGCGGGTCGAATTAAAGCTTTCTTT. As protein: CSAKTAGRIKAFF.

The chain links TRBV7-2 to TRBJ2-3; a weak D match, TRBD1 (5 bases). V was cut by 5 bases and J by 2 bases, with 11 bases left in between. The CDR3 runs 14 residues. Germline V gene lookup returns CDR1 SGHTA and CDR2 FQGNSA. Here the CDR3 DNA reads TGTGCCAGCAGCCCGGAACAGGACACAGATACGCAGTATTTT. Translated: CASSPEQDTDTQYF. Complete variable domain (other parts from reference TRBV7-2 and TRBJ2-3): GAGVSQSPSNKVTEKGKDVELRCDPISGHTALYWYRQSLGQGLEFLIYFQGNSAPDKSGLPSDRFSAERTGGSVSTLTIQRTQQEDSAVYLCASSPEQDTDTQYFGPGTRLTVL.

This clone was counted a single time. The gene calls are TRBV28 and TRBJ2-1; 10 bases are shared with TRBD2. The CDR3 is 14 amino acids. V lost 9 bases to trimming and J lost 7 bases; unmatched junction nucleotides: 9. Per the germline V gene, CDR1 is MDHEN and CDR2 is SYDVKM. The CDR3 DNA follows: TGTGCCAGTAACCCTAGCGGGGGAACGAATGAGCAGTTCTTC. As protein: CASNPSGGTNEQFF. The whole variable domain, remainder taken from reference TRBV28 and TRBJ2-1, is DVKVTQSSRYLVKRTGEKVFLECVQDMDHENMFWYRQDPGLGLRLIYFSYDVKMKEKGDIPEGYSVSREKKERFSLILESASTNQTSMYLCASNPSGGTNEQFFGPGTRLTVL.

The V and J genes are TRBV18 and TRBJ2-7; the match to TRBD2 covers 16 bases. Germline values: CDR1 KGHSH, CDR2 LQKENI. V dropped 3 bases and J dropped 1; count of bases not matched to a gene: 0. CDR3 size: 16 residues. The CDR3 DNA follows: TGTGCCAGCTCACCGGGACTAGCGGGGGGGTCCTACGAGCAGTACTTC. This codes for CASSPGLAGGSYEQYF.

The CDR3 reads CAWSETGVLRPQHF. For the CDR3, the DNA is TGTGCCTGGAGTGAAACGGGGGTTCTTCGGCCCCAGCATTTT. This chain links TRBV30 with TRBJ1-5, with D tentatively TRBD1 (5 bases). V was trimmed by 1 base and J by 9 bases, leaving 16 bases between them. The CDR3 covers 14 residues. The germline V gene encodes CDR1 GTSNPN and CDR2 SVGIG (reference sequence).

This clone came up a few times. J is TRBJ1-2 and V is TRBV7-9; TRBD1 aligns across 9 bases. The CDR3 covers 17 residues. Germline values: CDR1 SEHNR, CDR2 FQNEAQ (reference sequence). V gave up 5 bases and J gave up 1 base; unmatched junction bases: 11. CDR3 sequence (DNA): TGTGCCAGCAGCCCTCGGGACAGGGAACGGGTTAACTATGGCTACACCTTC. Its translation: CASSPRDRERVNYGYTF.

This CDR3 is CASRPGGVYGYTF. CDR3 nucleotides: TGTGCCAGCAGACCCGGAGGAGTTTATGGCTACACCTTC. The chain joins TRBV5-6 to TRBJ1-2; D is unclear. The CDR3 is 13 amino acids. CDR1 SGHDT and CDR2 YYEEEE come from the germline V gene. The V end was cut by 5 bases, the J end by 5 bases, with 13 bases between.

Remarks on this clone: The junction departs from the called germline gene at one end, perhaps through a read error. The chain joins TRBV7-9 to TRBJ1-2, with 12 bases lining up with TRBD1. The germline V gene has CDR1 SEHNR and CDR2 FQNEAQ (reference sequence). The CDR3 is made up of 17 amino acids. CDR3 coding DNA: TGTGCCAGCAGCTTAGAAGGGACAGGGGGCGCTAACTATGGCTACAACTTC. It translates to CASSLEGTGGANYGYNF.

J is TRBJ1-1 and V is TRBV11-2; D possibly corresponds to TRBD1 (6 bases). Per germline, CDR1 SGHAT and CDR2 FQNNGV. The V gene lost 5 bases and the J gene lost 7 bases, with 17 bases spanning the gap. The CDR3 covers 14 residues. The CDR3 sequence: CASSQRTGSGEAFF. DNA for the CDR3: TGTGCCAGCAGCCAAAGAACAGGGTCGGGTGAAGCTTTCTTT. Filled out from reference TRBV11-2 and TRBJ1-1, the complete variable domain reads EAGVAQSPRYKIIEKRQSVAFWCNPISGHATLYWYQQILGQGPKLLIQFQNNGVVDDSQLPKDRFSAERLKGVDSTLKIQPAKLEDSAVYLCASSQRTGSGEAFFGQGTRLTVV.